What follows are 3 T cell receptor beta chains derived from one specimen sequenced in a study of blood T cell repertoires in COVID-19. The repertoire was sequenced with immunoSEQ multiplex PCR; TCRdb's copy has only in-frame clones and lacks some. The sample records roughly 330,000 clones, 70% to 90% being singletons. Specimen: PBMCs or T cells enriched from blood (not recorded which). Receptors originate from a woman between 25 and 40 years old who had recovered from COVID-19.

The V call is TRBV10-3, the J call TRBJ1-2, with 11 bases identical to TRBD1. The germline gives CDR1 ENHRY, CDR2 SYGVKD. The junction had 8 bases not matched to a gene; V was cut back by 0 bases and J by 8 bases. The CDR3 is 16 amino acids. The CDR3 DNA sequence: TGTGCCATCAGTGAGTCGAGGGACAGGGGGATTGGAGGCTACACCTTC. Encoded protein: CAISESRDRGIGGYTF.

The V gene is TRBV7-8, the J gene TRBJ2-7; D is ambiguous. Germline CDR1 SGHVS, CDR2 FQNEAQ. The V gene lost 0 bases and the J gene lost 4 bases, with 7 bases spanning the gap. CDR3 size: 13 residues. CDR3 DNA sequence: TGTGCCAGCAGCTTAGCGCCTCGGTACGAGCAGTACTTC. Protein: CASSLAPRYEQYF.

The CDR3 DNA reads TGTGCCAGCAGCCCCCTGGGGGCACCTAATGAAAAACTGTTTTTT. As protein: CASSPLGAPNEKLFF. This chain links TRBV7-9 with TRBJ1-4; possibly TRBD1 for D (6 bases). Trimming took off 5 bases at V and 3 bases at J, with 13 bases between the two ends. The V gene's germline CDR1 is SEHNR and CDR2 FQNEAQ (reference sequence). CDR3 length equals 15 residues.